This T cell receptor (beta chain) was captured in a study of CD8 T cells in ankylosing spondylitis. This clonotype was seen a few times. TCRdb passed the 5' RACE reads through MiXCR, listing each CDR3 protein once. The repertoire includes a few hundred thousand distinct CDR3 sequences, 18% of them detected once, and around 30% sits in the top ten. CDR1 LGHNA and CDR2 YNFKEQ come from the germline V gene. This CDR3 is built from 17 residues. Trimming at V came to 0 bases and at J to 0 bases, leaving 2 bases not matched to a gene. The material sequenced was blood, either unsorted or a sorted T cell fraction (not recorded which). This sequence joins TRBV4-2 and TRBJ2-6, with 7 positions matching TRBD1. This TCR was recovered from a male donor with ankylosing spondylitis or in good health (not recorded which). The CDR3 loop is CASSQEQGRSGANVLTF. CDR3 DNA sequence: TGTGCCAGCAGCCAAGAACAGGGGCGCTCTGGGGCCAACGTCCTGACTTTC.